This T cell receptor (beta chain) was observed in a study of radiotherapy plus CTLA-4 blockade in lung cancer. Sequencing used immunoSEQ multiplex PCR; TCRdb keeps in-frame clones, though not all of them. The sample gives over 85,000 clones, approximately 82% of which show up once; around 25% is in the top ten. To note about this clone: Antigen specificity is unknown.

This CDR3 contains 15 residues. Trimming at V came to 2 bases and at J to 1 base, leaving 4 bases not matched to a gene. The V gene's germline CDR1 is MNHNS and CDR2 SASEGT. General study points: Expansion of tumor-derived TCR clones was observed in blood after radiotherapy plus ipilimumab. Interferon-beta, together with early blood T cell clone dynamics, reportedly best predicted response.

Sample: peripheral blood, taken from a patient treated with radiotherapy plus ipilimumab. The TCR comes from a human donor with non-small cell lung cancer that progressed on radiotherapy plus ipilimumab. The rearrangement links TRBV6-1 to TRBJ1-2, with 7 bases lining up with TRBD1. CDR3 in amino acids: CASSEWDSINYGYTF. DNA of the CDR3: TGTGCCAGCAGTGAATGGGACAGCATTAACTATGGCTACACCTTC.